The clone carrying this T cell receptor (beta chain) was observed a handful of times. Its antigen is not identified. This sample is drawn from a study of T cell repertoires in cytomegalovirus infection. TCRdb ran MiXCR on the reads and lists one entry per CDR3 protein. The sample contains about 890,000 distinct CDR3 sequences, roughly a third of which appear only once. The germline gives CDR1 LGHNT, CDR2 FRNRAP. The CDR3 has 11 residues. The chain couples TRBV12-5 to TRBJ1-2; D is ambiguous. The clonotype originates from a human donor in good health (CMV status not recorded). Some clones in this sample may be carry-over from other donors' samples. Specimen: cultured CD8+ T cells from PBMCs, collected from culture after CMV antigen stimulation. DNA of the CDR3: TGTGCCCCCGGGTCCAAGGGAGGCTACACCTTC. This translates into CAPGSKGGYTF.